A selection of T cell receptor beta chains follows, all from one sample in a study of shared clonotypes between healthy human individuals. Measured with immunoSEQ multiplex PCR; TCRdb has only the in-frame clones, and not every one. The sample comprises just over 2,000,000 clones, roughly 96% of which are singletons, and 0.13% rests with the top ten. The source material was naive CD4+ T cells sorted from blood. Source of these receptors: a young man in good health. CDR3s include the opening cysteine and the closing phenylalanine or tryptophan. The D gene is left open where the match is weak. The size of a clone is reported for some rows only, either as once, few or many, or as a class for expanded clones.

>.|.|TRBJ1-6|TRBV6-5
TGTGCCACACGGATGGGCATCGACTCACCCCTCCACTTT
CATRMGIDSPLHF
>TRBD1|.|TRBJ1-2|TRBV29-1
TGCAGCGTCCACAGGGGGCGCAACTATGGCTACACCTTC
CSVHRGRNYGYTF
>TRBD1|.|TRBJ1-2|TRBV5-6
TGTGCCAGCAGCTGGGGACAGACTCCTGTCTATGGCTACACCTTC
CASSWGQTPVYGYTF
>.|.|TRBJ2-3|TRBV10-2
TGCGCCAGCTCGCAAGCGAGCGGGTATACGCAGTATTTT
CASSQASGYTQYF
>.|once|TRBJ2-3|TRBV10-3
TGTGCCATCAGTGAGGGGGGACTGAGCACAGATACGCAGTATTTT
CAISEGGLSTDTQYF
>.|.|TRBJ2-2|TRBV5-4
TGTGCCAGCAGCCGAGGGTTTGGCACCACGAACACCGGGGAGCTGTTTTTT
CASSRGFGTTNTGELFF
>.|.|TRBJ1-3|TRBV6-6
TGTGCCAGCAGTTACGACGGCAGTCATGGAAACACCATATATTTT
CASSYDGSHGNTIYF
>.|.|TRBJ2-5|TRBV7-7
TGTGCTAGCAGCTCTCAGGGTTGGGAGACCCAGTACTTC
CASSSQGWETQYF
>TRBD1|.|TRBJ2-2|TRBV7-7
TGTGCTAGCAGCTTAGGGACAGGCTGGACCGGGGAGCTGTTTTTT
CASSLGTGWTGELFF
>TRBD2|.|TRBJ2-1|TRBV18
TGTGCCAGCTCACCACCTGGTGTAGCGGGGCTTAACAATGAGCAGTTCTTC
CASSPPGVAGLNNEQFF
>.|.|TRBJ1-3|TRBV5-1
TGCGCCAGCAGCTTGGACAGACCCTCTGGAAACACCATATATTTT
CASSLDRPSGNTIYF
>.|.|TRBJ2-7|TRBV30
TGTGCCTGGGGATCGGGACTCAACTACGAGCAGTACTTC
CAWGSGLNYEQYF
>.|.|TRBJ1-1|TRBV5-4
TGTGCCAGCAGCTTCGATTCCCAGGGATACACTGAAGCTTTCTTT
CASSFDSQGYTEAFF
>.|.|TRBJ2-1|TRBV6-6
TGTGCCAGCAGTTACGTTGGGGATGAGCAGTTCTTC
CASSYVGDEQFF
>.|.|TRBJ2-5|TRBV10-3
TGTGCCATCAGCTCACAGGGCGCCCGGGAGACCCAGTACTTC
CAISSQGARETQYF
>.|.|TRBJ2-7|TRBV23-1
TGCGCCAGCAGTCAAATCCCCGGGGTTGGTAACTACGAGCAGTACTTC
CASSQIPGVGNYEQYF
>.|.|TRBJ1-6|TRBV5-6
TGTGCCAGCAGCACAATCGGGCGCGGGTCTTGGAATTCACCCCTCCACTTT
CASSTIGRGSWNSPLHF
>.|once|TRBJ2-7|TRBV7-9
TGTGCCAGCAGCCCGAATGACTTGGCTTCCTACGAGCAGTACTTC
CASSPNDLASYEQYF
>.|.|TRBJ2-3|TRBV28
TGTGCCAGCAGTTTCGACAGTCCCACAGATACGCAGTATTTT
CASSFDSPTDTQYF
>.|.|TRBJ2-7|TRBV7-2
TGTGCCAGCAGCTTAAGGTCCGGGTTTAATCCCTACGAGCAGTACTTC
CASSLRSGFNPYEQYF
>.|.|TRBJ1-5|TRBV11-2
TGTGCCAGCAGCTTAATCCTGAGCAATCAGCCCCAGCATTTT
CASSLILSNQPQHF
>.|.|TRBJ2-6|TRBV7-9
TGTGCCAGCAGCCCCAGGCCAGGGAATTTGGGCAACGTCCTGACTTTC
CASSPRPGNLGNVLTF
>TRBD1|.|TRBJ1-1|TRBV6-5
TGTGCCAGCAGTCCGGAAGGACAGGGTAACACTGAAGCTTTCTTT
CASSPEGQGNTEAFF
>TRBD2|once|TRBJ2-7|TRBV7-2
TGTGCCAGCAGCTTAGGCGGGGGGACATCCTACGAGCAGTACTTC
CASSLGGGTSYEQYF
>.|once|TRBJ1-5|TRBV28
TGTGCCAGCAGTTTAGAGAGCGGCCAGCCCCAGCATTTT
CASSLESGQPQHF
>TRBD2|.|TRBJ2-1|TRBV4-1
TGCGCCAGCAGCCAAGATCTCCTCAGGCTAGCGGTCCTCAATGAGCAGTTCTTC
CASSQDLLRLAVLNEQFF
>.|.|TRBJ2-7|TRBV5-4
TGTGCCAGCAGCCCCGGGCGGAACTCCTACGAGCAGTACTTC
CASSPGRNSYEQYF
>.|.|TRBJ2-1|TRBV19
TGTGCCAGTAAGGAATCTGGGCTGCGGGATGAGCAGTTCTTC
CASKESGLRDEQFF
>.|.|TRBJ2-5|TRBV18
TGTGCCAGCTCACCGATGCAGTCCTCCCCGGGGGTAGGAGAGACCCAGTACTTC
CASSPMQSSPGVGETQYF
>TRBD2|.|TRBJ2-1|TRBV5-1
TGCGCCAGCAGCTTGGGACTAGCGGGAGGGCCTCGGGATGAGCAGTTCTTC
CASSLGLAGGPRDEQFF
>.|.|TRBJ2-7|TRBV6-4
TGTGCCAGCTTTAGGGGGGGTGGTACGTACTTC
CASFRGGGTYF
>.|.|TRBJ1-5|TRBV19
TGTGCCAGTAGTAAGCAGGGAGATCAGCCCCAGCATTTT
CASSKQGDQPQHF
>TRBD1|.|TRBJ1-3|TRBV18
TGTGCCAGCTCAGAGACAGGGGGCGGAAACACCATATATTTT
CASSETGGGNTIYF
>TRBD1|once|TRBJ1-2|TRBV28
TGTGCCTGCAACGGCGGGACAGGGGCAAACTATGGCTACACCTTC
CACNGGTGANYGYTF
>TRBD1|.|TRBJ2-7|TRBV4-2
TGTGCCAGCAGCCCTCGGACAGGGGCGTCAGAGAAGCAGTACTTC
CASSPRTGASEKQYF
>TRBD1|.|TRBJ1-6|TRBV9
TGTGCCAGCAGCGTGGGGACAGCGAATAATTCACCCCTCCACTTT
CASSVGTANNSPLHF
>TRBD2|.|TRBJ2-7|TRBV4-1
TGCGCCAGCTCCGCCGGGCCCACTAGCGGACCCGTCTCCTACGAGCAGTACTTC
CASSAGPTSGPVSYEQYF
>TRBD2|.|TRBJ2-3|TRBV5-6
TGTGCCAGCAGCTTTCGTCTTGGCGGGGGAGATACGCAGTATTTT
CASSFRLGGGDTQYF
>.|.|TRBJ1-2|TRBV4-1
TGCGCCAGCAGGTCGGATAACTATGGCTACACCTTC
CASRSDNYGYTF
>.|.|TRBJ1-2|TRBV18
TGTGCCAGCTCAGGGGCAGGGAAAGGGATCTACACCTTC
CASSGAGKGIYTF
>TRBD2|few|TRBJ2-2|TRBV7-9
TGTGCCAGCAGCTTAGTGGCTAGCGGGAGCCGTACCGGGGAGCTGTTTTTT
CASSLVASGSRTGELFF
>.|.|TRBJ2-7|TRBV6-1
TGTGCCAGCACTATGGGGGCCCAGGACTACGAGCAGTACTTC
CASTMGAQDYEQYF
>.|.|TRBJ1-2|TRBV4-3
TGCGCCAGCAGCCGGCCCGGTCAAGACAGGCCCCCCTATGGCTACACCTTC
CASSRPGQDRPPYGYTF
>TRBD1|.|TRBJ2-7|TRBV30
TGTGCCTGGAGCCAGACAGGGTTGGGAGAGCAGTACTTC
CAWSQTGLGEQYF
>.|.|TRBJ1-1|TRBV6-5
TGTGCCAGCAGCCAGACAAAGAACACTGAAGCTTTCTTT
CASSQTKNTEAFF